The rows below give T cell receptor beta chains drawn from one sample of a study of T-cell memory formation after mild COVID-19. TCRdb reprocessed the 5' RACE reads with MiXCR, giving one entry per CDR3 protein. The table lists hundreds of thousands of distinct CDR3 sequences, roughly a sixth of them singletons. The material sequenced was PBMCs or a T cell subset sorted from them (not recorded which). These receptors all come from an adult woman who had mild COVID-19 (a few samples of this study predate the infection). Cell type and time point are not known. CDR3s include the opening cysteine and the closing phenylalanine or tryptophan. D genes are given only for firm matches. Rows give clone size only sometimes, using once, few, many, or a class for an expanded clone.

d_gene	abundance	j_gene	v_gene	CDR3nt	CDR3aa
-	-	TRBJ2-5	TRBV27	TGTGCCAGCAGCTTAACAAGGGGTTCTCAAGAGACCCAGTACTTC	CASSLTRGSQETQYF
TRBD1	-	TRBJ2-2	TRBV18	TGTGCCAGCTCACCGATCCGGGACAGTCTCACCGGGGAGCTGTTTTTT	CASSPIRDSLTGELFF
TRBD2	-	TRBJ2-2	TRBV5-5	TGTGCCAGCAGCTTCGCGACCGGGGCTAGCGGGAGAACCGGGGAGCTGTTTTTT	CASSFATGASGRTGELFF
TRBD2	-	TRBJ2-1	TRBV12-3/TRBV12-4	TGTGCCAGCGGTACCCTAGCGGGAGGGGGTGAGCAGTTCTTC	CASGTLAGGGEQFF
TRBD2	-	TRBJ2-3	TRBV9	TGTGCCAGCAGCGTCGGGACTAGCCAACTCACAGATACGCAGTATTTT	CASSVGTSQLTDTQYF
-	once	TRBJ1-2	TRBV6-6	TGTGCCAGCAGTTACATTAGAGACTATGGCTACACCTTC	CASSYIRDYGYTF
TRBD1	many	TRBJ2-5	TRBV12-3/TRBV12-4	TGTGCCAGCAGTCGGACAGGCCAAGAGACCCAGTACTTC	CASSRTGQETQYF
TRBD2	few	TRBJ2-7	TRBV20-1	TGCAGTGCTAGTCCCCGGACTAGCGGGAGCCTCAGCTCCTACGAGCAGTACTTC	CSASPRTSGSLSSYEQYF
-	-	TRBJ2-3	TRBV12-3/TRBV12-4	TGTGCCAGCAGTAGGGGTTTGACCCCAGGGGATACGCAGTATTTT	CASSRGLTPGDTQYF
-	once	TRBJ1-2	TRBV13	TGTGCCAGCAGCTTAAACGGGCATCCCTATGGCTACACCTTC	CASSLNGHPYGYTF
TRBD2	-	TRBJ2-7	TRBV18	TGTGCCAGCTCACCATCCGTAGCGGGGGGGCGCGAGCAGTACTTC	CASSPSVAGGREQYF
-	few	TRBJ2-1	TRBV6-2/TRBV6-3	TGTGCCAGCAGTTACCCTCAGAAGGAGCAGTTCTTC	CASSYPQKEQFF
-	many	TRBJ2-7	TRBV12-3/TRBV12-4	TGTGCCAGCAGTTTAGGTAGCCCGGAGGATTCCTACGAGCAGTACTTC	CASSLGSPEDSYEQYF
-	-	TRBJ2-7	TRBV3-1	TGTGCCAGCAGCCGGGACAACCACGAGCAGTACTTC	CASSRDNHEQYF
TRBD2	few	TRBJ2-5	TRBV7-9	TGTGCCAGCAGCCTGGTAGCGGGAGGGGCAGAGACCCAGTACTTC	CASSLVAGGAETQYF
-	-	TRBJ2-3	TRBV5-6	TGTGCCAGCAGCCCGAAACCGATTGCCCTGCCAGATACGCAGTATTTT	CASSPKPIALPDTQYF
TRBD1	few	TRBJ2-7	TRBV5-1	TGCGCCAGCAGCTTGGCCCGGGACAGGCCCTACGAGCAGTACTTC	CASSLARDRPYEQYF
-	-	TRBJ2-1	TRBV12-3/TRBV12-4	TGTGCCAGCAGCTCCGACATTGAGCAGTTCTTC	CASSSDIEQFF
-	-	TRBJ1-1	TRBV7-9	TGTGCCAGCAGCGGGGAGGGGTTCACTGAAGCTTTCTTT	CASSGEGFTEAFF
-	few	TRBJ2-5	TRBV7-2	TGTGCCAGCAGCTTAGCTCAGGAACGGGGTGGGACCCAGTACTTC	CASSLAQERGGTQYF
-	few	TRBJ1-6	TRBV4-1	TGCGCCAGCAGCCAAGACAGGGGTACACCCCTCCACTTT	CASSQDRGTPLHF
TRBD2	few	TRBJ2-1	TRBV12-3/TRBV12-4	TGTGCCAGCAGTACCCCTCTTACGACTAGCGGGGGCATCCGTAATTACAATGAGCAGTTCTTC	CASSTPLTTSGGIRNYNEQFF
-	-	TRBJ1-1	TRBV4-3	TGCGCCAGCAGCCAAGAGGCAGATGCCTACACTGAAGCTTTCTTT	CASSQEADAYTEAFF
TRBD1	few	TRBJ2-2	TRBV29-1	TGCAGCGTGAGGGACAGGTCGGACACCGGGGAGCTGTTTTTT	CSVRDRSDTGELFF
TRBD1	-	TRBJ2-6	TRBV5-1	TGCGCCAGCAGCCCCCGGGACAGGAGTTCTGGGGCCAACGTCCTGACTTTC	CASSPRDRSSGANVLTF
TRBD2	-	TRBJ2-7	TRBV20-1	TGCAGTGCCCCCCAGAGGACTAGCGGGACCTACGAGCAGTACTTC	CSAPQRTSGTYEQYF
-	-	TRBJ1-1	TRBV6-5	TGTGCCAGCAGTTCCGGACCAAGAAGGACTGAAGCTTTCTTT	CASSSGPRRTEAFF
TRBD1	few	TRBJ2-7	TRBV11-2	TGTGCCAGCAGCTCCGCCCGGGGCAGGGGGCGGTCATCCTACGAGCAGTACTTC	CASSSARGRGRSSYEQYF
-	few	TRBJ2-3	TRBV2	TGTGCCAGCAGTGAAGCGGATGGGGGGACCTACACAGATACGCAGTATTTT	CASSEADGGTYTDTQYF
-	-	TRBJ1-1	TRBV7-9	TGTGCCAGCAGTTTGCCAGAGCAACGGACGCCTGAAGCTTTCTTT	CASSLPEQRTPEAFF
TRBD1	-	TRBJ1-2	TRBV5-4	TGTGCCAGCAGCTCCGGGGGGACAGGGGATGGCTACACCTTC	CASSSGGTGDGYTF
-	few	TRBJ2-5	TRBV7-8	TGTGCCAGCAGGATCTTAGTGGGCGGCCAAGAGACCCAGTACTTC	CASRILVGGQETQYF
TRBD1	-	TRBJ1-5	TRBV20-1	TGCAGTGCTAGAGATCTTCGCCAGACAGGGTATAGCAATCAGCCCCAGCATTTT	CSARDLRQTGYSNQPQHF
-	-	TRBJ2-1	TRBV4-2	TGTGCCAGCAGCCAAGATCCTGGAGGGGCTTTATACAATGAGCAGTTCTTC	CASSQDPGGALYNEQFF
TRBD2	once	TRBJ2-7	TRBV4-1	TGCGCCAGCAGCCTATCCGTGGCGGGGGGGCACGAGCAGTACTTC	CASSLSVAGGHEQYF
TRBD2	few	TRBJ2-7	TRBV3-1	TGTGCCAGCAGCCATGGCGTGAGCGGGAGTACCTACGAGCAGTACTTC	CASSHGVSGSTYEQYF
TRBD1	-	TRBJ1-2	TRBV4-1	TGCGCCAGCAGCCAAGCCTCCATCCAGGGGGCCGGAAGTAACTATGGCTACACCTTC	CASSQASIQGAGSNYGYTF
-	-	TRBJ1-1	TRBV2	TGTGCCAGCAGTGGCCTGAGGGGCGGCACTGAAGCTTTCTTT	CASSGLRGGTEAFF